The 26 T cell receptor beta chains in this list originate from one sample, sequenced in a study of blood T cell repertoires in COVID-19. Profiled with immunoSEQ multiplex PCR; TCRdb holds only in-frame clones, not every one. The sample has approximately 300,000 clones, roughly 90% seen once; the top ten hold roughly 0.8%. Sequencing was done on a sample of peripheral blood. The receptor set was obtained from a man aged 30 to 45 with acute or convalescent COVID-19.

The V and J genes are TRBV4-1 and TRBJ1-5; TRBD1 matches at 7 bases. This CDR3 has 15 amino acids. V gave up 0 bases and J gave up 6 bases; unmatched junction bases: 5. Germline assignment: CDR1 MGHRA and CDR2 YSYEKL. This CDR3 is CASSQEGAGGQPQHF. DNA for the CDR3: TGCGCCAGCAGCCAAGAAGGAGCAGGGGGTCAGCCCCAGCATTTT.

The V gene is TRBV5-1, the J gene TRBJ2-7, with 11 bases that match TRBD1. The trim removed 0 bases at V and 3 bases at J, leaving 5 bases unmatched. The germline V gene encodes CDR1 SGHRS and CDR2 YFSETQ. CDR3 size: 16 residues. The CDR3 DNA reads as TGCGCCAGCAGCTTGGCCGGGACAGGGGGACTCTACGAGCAGTACTTC. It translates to CASSLAGTGGLYEQYF.

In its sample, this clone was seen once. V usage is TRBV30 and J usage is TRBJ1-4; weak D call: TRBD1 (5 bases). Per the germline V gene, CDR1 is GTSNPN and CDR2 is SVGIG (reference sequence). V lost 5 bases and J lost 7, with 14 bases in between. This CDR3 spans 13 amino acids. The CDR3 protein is CAWGAFRGEKLFF. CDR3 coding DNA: TGTGCCTGGGGGGCTTTTAGGGGTGAAAAACTGTTTTTT. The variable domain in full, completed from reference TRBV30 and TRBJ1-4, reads SQTIHQWPATLVQPVGSPLSLECTVEGTSNPNLYWYRQAAGRGLQLLFYSVGIGQISSEVPQNLSASRPQDRQFILSSKKLLLSDSGFYLCAWGAFRGEKLFFGSGTQLSVL.

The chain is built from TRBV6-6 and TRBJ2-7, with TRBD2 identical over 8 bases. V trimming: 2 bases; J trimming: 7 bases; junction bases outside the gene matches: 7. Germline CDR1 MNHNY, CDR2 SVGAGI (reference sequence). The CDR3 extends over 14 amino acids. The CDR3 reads CASSYRTSRGEQYF. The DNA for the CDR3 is TGTGCCAGCAGTTACCGGACTAGCCGCGGTGAGCAGTACTTC.

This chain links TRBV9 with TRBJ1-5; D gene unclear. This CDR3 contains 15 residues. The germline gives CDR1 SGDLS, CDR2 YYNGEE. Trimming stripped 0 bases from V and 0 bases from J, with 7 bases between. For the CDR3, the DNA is TGTGCCAGCAGCGTAGGTTACAGTAGCAATCAGCCCCAGCATTTT. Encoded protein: CASSVGYSSNQPQHF.

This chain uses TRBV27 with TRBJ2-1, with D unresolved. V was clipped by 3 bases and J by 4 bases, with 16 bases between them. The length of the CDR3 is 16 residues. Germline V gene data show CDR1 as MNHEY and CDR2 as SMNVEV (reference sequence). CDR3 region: CASSLSSSPTYNEQFF. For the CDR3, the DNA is TGTGCCAGCAGTTTGAGTTCTAGTCCTACGTACAATGAGCAGTTCTTC.

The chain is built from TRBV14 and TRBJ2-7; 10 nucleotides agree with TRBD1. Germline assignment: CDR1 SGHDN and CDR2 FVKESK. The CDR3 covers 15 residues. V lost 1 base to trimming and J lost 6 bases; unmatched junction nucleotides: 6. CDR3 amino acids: CASSQAWTGGSEQYF. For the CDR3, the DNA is TGTGCCAGCAGCCAAGCTTGGACAGGGGGAAGCGAGCAGTACTTC. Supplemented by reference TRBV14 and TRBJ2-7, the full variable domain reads EAGVTQFPSHSVIEKGQTVTLRCDPISGHDNLYWYRRVMGKEIKFLLHFVKESKQDESGMPNNRFLAERTGGTYSTLKVQPAELEDSGVYFCASSQAWTGGSEQYFGPGTRLTVT.

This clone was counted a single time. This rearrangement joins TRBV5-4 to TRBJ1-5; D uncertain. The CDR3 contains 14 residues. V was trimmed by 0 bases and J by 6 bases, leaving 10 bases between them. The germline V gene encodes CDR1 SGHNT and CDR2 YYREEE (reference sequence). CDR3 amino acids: CASSLGGSGQPQHF. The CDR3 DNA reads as TGTGCCAGCAGCTTGGGCGGGTCTGGTCAGCCCCAGCATTTT. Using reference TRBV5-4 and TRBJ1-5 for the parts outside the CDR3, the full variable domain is ETGVTQSPTHLIKTRGQQVTLRCSSQSGHNTVSWYQQALGQGPQFIFQYYREEENGRGNFPPRFSGLQFPNYSSELNVNALELDDSALYLCASSLGGSGQPQHFGDGTRLSIL.

CDR3 sequence (DNA): TGTGCCAGGATTATAACAGGGGGTCTCATGCCGGAGATACAAGAGACCCAGTACTTC. As protein: CARIITGGLMPEIQETQYF. The rearrangement links TRBV9 to TRBJ2-5, with 8 bases identical to TRBD1. The germline gives CDR1 SGDLS, CDR2 YYNGEE. CDR3 size: 19 residues. V lost 8 bases to trimming and J lost 2 bases; unmatched junction nucleotides: 23. The complete variable domain, with remaining parts taken from reference TRBV9 and TRBJ2-5, reads DSGVTQTPKHLITATGQRVTLRCSPRSGDLSVYWYQQSLDQGLQFLIQYYNGEERAKGNILERFSAQQFPDLHSELNLSSLELGDSALYFCARIITGGLMPEIQETQYFGPGTRLLVL.

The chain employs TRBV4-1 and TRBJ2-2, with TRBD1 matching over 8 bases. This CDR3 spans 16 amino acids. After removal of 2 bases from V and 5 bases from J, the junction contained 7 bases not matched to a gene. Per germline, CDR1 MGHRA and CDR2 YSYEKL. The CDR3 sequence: CASSQRYRGRTGELFF. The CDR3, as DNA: TGCGCCAGCAGCCAACGATACAGGGGGAGAACCGGGGAGCTGTTTTTT.

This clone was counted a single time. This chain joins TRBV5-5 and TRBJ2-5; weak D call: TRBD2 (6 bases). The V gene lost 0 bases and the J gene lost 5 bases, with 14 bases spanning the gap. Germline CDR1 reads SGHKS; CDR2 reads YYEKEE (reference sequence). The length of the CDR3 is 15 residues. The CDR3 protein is CASSLAGGATETQYF. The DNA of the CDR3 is TGTGCCAGCAGCTTGGCCGGAGGGGCAACGGAGACCCAGTACTTC.

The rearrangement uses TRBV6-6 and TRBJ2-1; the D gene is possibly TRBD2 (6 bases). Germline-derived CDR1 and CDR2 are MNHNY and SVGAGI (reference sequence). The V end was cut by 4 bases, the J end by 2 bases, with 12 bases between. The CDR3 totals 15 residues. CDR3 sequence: CASSSRLGAYNEQFF. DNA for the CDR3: TGTGCCAGCAGTTCCAGACTAGGGGCCTACAATGAGCAGTTCTTC.

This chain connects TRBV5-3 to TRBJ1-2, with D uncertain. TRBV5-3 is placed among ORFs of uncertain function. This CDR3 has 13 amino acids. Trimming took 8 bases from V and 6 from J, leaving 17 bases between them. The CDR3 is CARYRAQTHGYTF. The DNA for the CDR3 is TGTGCCAGGTACAGAGCTCAAACCCATGGCTACACCTTC.

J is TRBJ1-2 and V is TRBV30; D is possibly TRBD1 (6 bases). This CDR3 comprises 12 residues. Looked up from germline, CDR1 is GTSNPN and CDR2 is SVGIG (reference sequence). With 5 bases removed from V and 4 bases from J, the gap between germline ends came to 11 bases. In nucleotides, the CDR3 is TGTGCCTGGCTGACAGGACCCTATGGCTACACCTTC. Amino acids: CAWLTGPYGYTF. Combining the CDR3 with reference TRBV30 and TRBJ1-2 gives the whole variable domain SQTIHQWPATLVQPVGSPLSLECTVEGTSNPNLYWYRQAAGRGLQLLFYSVGIGQISSEVPQNLSASRPQDRQFILSSKKLLLSDSGFYLCAWLTGPYGYTFGSGTRLTVV.

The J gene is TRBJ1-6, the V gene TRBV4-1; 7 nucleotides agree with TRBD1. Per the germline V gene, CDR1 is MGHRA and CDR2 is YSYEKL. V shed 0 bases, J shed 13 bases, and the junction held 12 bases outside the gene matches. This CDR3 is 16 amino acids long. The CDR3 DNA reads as TGCGCCAGCAGCCAAGATCAGGGCAGGGGGAACCAGCCCCTCCACTTT. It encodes CASSQDQGRGNQPLHF.

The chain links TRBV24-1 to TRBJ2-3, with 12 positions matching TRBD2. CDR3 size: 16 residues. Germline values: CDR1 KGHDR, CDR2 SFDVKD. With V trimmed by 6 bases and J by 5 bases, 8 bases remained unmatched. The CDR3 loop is CATSQTSGSSKDTQYF. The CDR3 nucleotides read TGTGCCACCAGTCAGACTAGCGGGAGTTCAAAAGATACGCAGTATTTT.

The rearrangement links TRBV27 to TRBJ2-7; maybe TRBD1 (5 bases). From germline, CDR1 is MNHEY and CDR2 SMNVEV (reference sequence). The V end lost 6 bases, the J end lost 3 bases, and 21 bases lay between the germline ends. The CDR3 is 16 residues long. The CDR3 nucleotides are TGTGCCAGCAGGGCCAATCAGGGTCTATCGGTCTACGAGCAGTACTTC. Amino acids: CASRANQGLSVYEQYF.

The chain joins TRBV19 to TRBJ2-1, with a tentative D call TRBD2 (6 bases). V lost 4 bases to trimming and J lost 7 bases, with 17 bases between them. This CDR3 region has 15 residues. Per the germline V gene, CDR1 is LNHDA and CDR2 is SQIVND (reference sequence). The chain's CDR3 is CASSKLASSPNEQFF. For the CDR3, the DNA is TGTGCCAGTAGTAAACTAGCTTCGTCCCCTAATGAGCAGTTCTTC.

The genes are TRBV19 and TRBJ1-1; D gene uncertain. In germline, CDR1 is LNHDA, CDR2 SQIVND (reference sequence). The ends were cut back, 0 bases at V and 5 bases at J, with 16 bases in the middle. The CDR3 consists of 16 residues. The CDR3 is CASSIDAGTLGTEAFF. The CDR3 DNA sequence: TGTGCCAGTAGTATAGATGCGGGTACCTTGGGGACTGAAGCTTTCTTT.

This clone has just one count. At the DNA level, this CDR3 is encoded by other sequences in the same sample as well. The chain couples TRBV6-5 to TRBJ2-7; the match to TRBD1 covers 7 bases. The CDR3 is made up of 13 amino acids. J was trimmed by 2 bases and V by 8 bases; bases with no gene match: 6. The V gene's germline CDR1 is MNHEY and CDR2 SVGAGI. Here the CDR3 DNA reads TGTGCCAGCCGCGACAGGGACCCCTACGAGCAGTACTTC. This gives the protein CASRDRDPYEQYF.

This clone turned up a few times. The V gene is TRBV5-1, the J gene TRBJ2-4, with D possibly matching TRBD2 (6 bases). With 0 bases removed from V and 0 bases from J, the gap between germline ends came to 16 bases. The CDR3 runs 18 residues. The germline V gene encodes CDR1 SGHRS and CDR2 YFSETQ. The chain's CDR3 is CASSLGGAGRLAKNIQYF. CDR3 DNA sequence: TGCGCCAGCAGCTTGGGTGGTGCGGGAAGATTAGCCAAAAACATTCAGTACTTC. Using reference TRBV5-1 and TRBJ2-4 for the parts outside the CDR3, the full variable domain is KAGVTQTPRYLIKTRGQQVTLSCSPISGHRSVSWYQQTPGQGLQFLFEYFSETQRNKGNFPGRFSGRQFSNSRSEMNVSTLELGDSALYLCASSLGGAGRLAKNIQYFGAGTRLSVL.

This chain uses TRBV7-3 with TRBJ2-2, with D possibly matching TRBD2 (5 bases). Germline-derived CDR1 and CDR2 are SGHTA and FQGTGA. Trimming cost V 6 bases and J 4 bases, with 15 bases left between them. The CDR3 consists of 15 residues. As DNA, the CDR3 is TGTGCCAGCAGTTCCCAGCTAGCTGGCACCGGGGAGCTGTTTTTT. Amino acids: CASSSQLAGTGELFF.

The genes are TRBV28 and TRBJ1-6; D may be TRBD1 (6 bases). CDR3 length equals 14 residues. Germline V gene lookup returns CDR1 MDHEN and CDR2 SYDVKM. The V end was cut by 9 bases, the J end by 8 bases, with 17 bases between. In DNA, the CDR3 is TGTGCCAGAGTTTTCGGACAGATTCATTCACCCCTCCACTTT. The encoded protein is CARVFGQIHSPLHF.

In DNA form, the CDR3 reads TGTGCCAGTAGTATCCAGGGAACCCCTAGCACAGATACGCAGTATTTT. This gives the protein CASSIQGTPSTDTQYF. V usage is TRBV19 and J usage is TRBJ2-3, with D possibly TRBD1 on 5 matching bases. Germline CDR1 LNHDA, CDR2 SQIVND (reference sequence). Trimming removed 3 bases from V and 0 bases from J, with 13 bases in between. This CDR3 has 16 residues.

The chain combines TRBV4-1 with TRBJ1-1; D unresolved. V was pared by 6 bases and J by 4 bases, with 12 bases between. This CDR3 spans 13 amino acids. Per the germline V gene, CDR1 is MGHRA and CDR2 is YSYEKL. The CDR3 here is CASSFDGSTEAFF. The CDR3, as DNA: TGCGCCAGCAGTTTTGACGGGTCCACTGAAGCTTTCTTT.

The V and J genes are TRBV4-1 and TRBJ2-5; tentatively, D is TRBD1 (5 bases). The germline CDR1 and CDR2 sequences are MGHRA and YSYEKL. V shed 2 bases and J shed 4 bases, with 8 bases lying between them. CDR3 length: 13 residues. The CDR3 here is CASSQQGVETQYF. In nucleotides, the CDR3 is TGCGCCAGCAGCCAACAAGGGGTAGAGACCCAGTACTTC.